Each of the 21 T cell receptor beta chains below was sequenced from the same sample in a study of cytomegalovirus exposure and HLA in healthy donors. Primers for the PCR totalled 60 Vbeta and 13 Jbeta. Clones were sequenced by immunoSEQ multiplex PCR, and TCRdb holds only the in-frame ones, with some missing. The profile shows about 130,000 clones, around three quarters of them singletons. Sequencing input: PBMCs. The receptors stem from a man aged 25-45 years in good health and CMV-seronegative.

Points on this clone: An end of the junction does not agree with germline; a read error may underlie this. The V and J genes are TRBV4-2 and TRBJ1-2; 8 bases are a match to TRBD1. Per the germline V gene, CDR1 is LGHNA and CDR2 is YNFKEQ. The CDR3 runs to 16 residues. CDR3 region: CASSQANLDRVEGYPF. CDR3 bases: TGTGCCAGCAGCCAGGCGAACCTGGACAGGGTAGAAGGCTACCCCTTC.

V usage is TRBV30 and J usage is TRBJ2-7; 13 positions match TRBD2. The CDR3 consists of 14 residues. V shed 3 bases, J shed 6 bases, and the junction held 5 bases outside the gene matches. Per the germline V gene, CDR1 is GTSNPN and CDR2 is SVGIG (reference sequence). This chain's CDR3 is CAWSGLAGAGEQYF. CDR3 nucleotides: TGTGCCTGGAGCGGACTAGCGGGAGCGGGCGAGCAGTACTTC.

This clone has a handful of counts. The chain uses TRBV19 and TRBJ1-1, with D possibly matching TRBD1 (6 bases). V was cut by 4 bases and J by 6 bases, with 12 bases left in between. This CDR3 region has 13 residues. Germline CDR1 is LNHDA and CDR2 is SQIVND (reference sequence). The CDR3 loop is CASSTGGLAEAFF. The CDR3 DNA reads as TGTGCCAGTAGTACGGGGGGCTTGGCTGAAGCTTTCTTT.

The chain couples TRBV4-3 to TRBJ1-4, with TRBD1 identical over 10 bases. Germline loops: CDR1 LGHNA, CDR2 YSLEER. V shed 4 bases and J 0 bases; nucleotides not matched to a gene: 5. The CDR3 is 17 amino acids. Written as DNA, the CDR3 is TGCGCCAGCAGCCCCCGGACAGGGGGAGCAACTAATGAAAAACTGTTTTTT. Amino acids: CASSPRTGGATNEKLFF.

The rearrangement uses TRBV11-3 and TRBJ2-2; 8 nucleotides match TRBD2. The CDR3 runs to 18 residues. After removal of 0 bases from V and 7 bases from J, the junction contained 13 bases not matched to a gene. Germline V lookup: CDR1 SGHNT, CDR2 YENEEA. The CDR3 DNA is TGTGCCAGCAGCTTAGAGCCCCACGGGAGGGGAAGGAGCGGGGAGCTGTTTTTT. Translation gives CASSLEPHGRGRSGELFF.

This clone was recorded once. The rearrangement joins TRBV9 to TRBJ2-7, with 8 bases identical to TRBD2. The CDR3 extends over 16 amino acids. The trim removed 0 bases at V and 3 bases at J, leaving 8 bases unmatched. Per germline, CDR1 SGDLS and CDR2 YYNGEE. The CDR3 nucleotides read TGTGCCAGCAGCGTAGCTCCCCTAGCGGGTGACTACGAGCAGTACTTC. Amino acids: CASSVAPLAGDYEQYF.

V is TRBV27 and J is TRBJ2-5, with D maybe TRBD1 (5 bases). The J call may be in error: the DNA end matches TRBJ2-7 better. Germline CDR1 reads MNHEY; CDR2 reads SMNVEV (reference sequence). The CDR3 has 14 residues. CDR3 DNA sequence: TGTGCCAGCAGTTTCACCGACAGTGCCTACGAGCAGTACTTC. Protein: CASSFTDSAYEQYF.

The chain carries TRBV19 and TRBJ2-1; TRBD2 matches 14 bases. The CDR3 sequence is 15 residues long. The V and J ends lost 5 bases and 6 bases, in that order; junction bases with no gene match: 3. Germline V lookup: CDR1 LNHDA, CDR2 SQIVND (reference sequence). The CDR3 spells CASSVGLAGGNEQFF. The CDR3 bases are TGTGCCAGTAGTGTTGGACTAGCGGGAGGCAATGAGCAGTTCTTC. Filled out from reference TRBV19 and TRBJ2-1, the complete variable domain reads DGGITQSPKYLFRKEGQNVTLSCEQNLNHDAMYWYRQDPGQGLRLIYYSQIVNDFQKGDIAEGYSVSREKKESFPLTVTSAQKNPTAFYLCASSVGLAGGNEQFFGPGTRLTVL.

This rearrangement joins TRBV28 to TRBJ1-1; 8 bases line up with TRBD1. CDR3 length equals 15 residues. J was trimmed by 2 bases and V by 7 bases; bases with no gene match: 9. The germline V gene encodes CDR1 MDHEN and CDR2 SYDVKM. The CDR3 sequence: CASTPAGTGNTEAFF. In nucleotides, the CDR3 is TGTGCCAGCACCCCCGCGGGGACAGGAAACACTGAAGCTTTCTTT.

V is TRBV7-9 and J is TRBJ1-2, with D perhaps TRBD1 (6 bases). CDR3 length: 16 amino acids. The V end was cut by 5 bases, the J end by 3 bases, with 19 bases between. Germline assignment: CDR1 SEHNR and CDR2 FQNEAQ (reference sequence). The CDR3 sequence is CASSASQGFSYYGYTF. CDR3 bases: TGTGCCAGCAGCGCATCACAGGGATTTAGCTACTATGGCTACACCTTC.

The V and J genes are TRBV18 and TRBJ1-1; 8 positions match TRBD1. There are 15 residues in the CDR3. Looked up from germline, CDR1 is KGHSH and CDR2 is LQKENI. The J segment lost 6 bases and the V segment lost 2 bases, leaving 8 bases of the junction unmatched. The CDR3 nucleotides are TGTGCCAGCTCACCAGGACAGGGATTAAACCCTGAAGCTTTCTTT. Amino acids: CASSPGQGLNPEAFF.

The chain couples TRBV7-2 to TRBJ1-5; 9 nucleotides align to TRBD1. The CDR3 covers 16 residues. Germline values: CDR1 SGHTA, CDR2 FQGNSA. Unmatched junction bases numbered 5, after V lost 1 base and J lost 4 bases. CDR3 residues: CASSLGTGVINQPQHF. CDR3 DNA: TGTGCCAGCAGCTTAGGGACAGGGGTGATAAATCAGCCCCAGCATTTT.

V gene TRBV27 combines with J gene TRBJ2-1, with 11 nucleotides matching TRBD1. The J segment lost 3 bases and the V segment lost 5 bases, leaving 3 bases of the junction unmatched. Germline-derived CDR1 and CDR2 are MNHEY and SMNVEV (reference sequence). This CDR3 region has 15 residues. The CDR3: CASSLGTGGYNEQFF. For the CDR3, the DNA is TGTGCCAGCAGTCTCGGGACAGGGGGCTACAATGAGCAGTTCTTC.

This clone was seen only once. CDR3 amino acids: CASSLNPPKGYTDTQYF. The CDR3 DNA sequence: TGTGCCAGCAGCCTGAATCCCCCCAAGGGGTACACAGATACGCAGTATTTT. The rearrangement links TRBV5-6 to TRBJ2-3, with D perhaps matching TRBD1 (5 bases). The germline V gene encodes CDR1 SGHDT and CDR2 YYEEEE. Trimming pared 4 bases from V and 2 bases from J, leaving 20 bases between. There are 17 residues in the CDR3.

This chain links TRBV6-1 with TRBJ1-3, with D unresolved. Trimming left V 3 bases short and J 0 bases short, with 9 bases between. CDR1 is MNHNS and CDR2 is SASEGT in the germline V gene. There are 15 residues in the CDR3. DNA of the CDR3: TGTGCCAGCAGTGAGTCCGCGAACTCTGGAAACACCATATATTTT. It codes for CASSESANSGNTIYF.

The gene calls are TRBV19 and TRBJ2-1; no definite D call. The CDR3 has 10 amino acids. Germline values: CDR1 LNHDA, CDR2 SQIVND (reference sequence). With 9 bases removed from V and 8 bases from J, the gap between germline ends came to 8 bases. CDR3 amino acids: CASESHEQFF. The CDR3 DNA is TGTGCCAGCGAGAGTCATGAGCAGTTCTTC. The full variable domain, in which reference TRBV19 and TRBJ2-1 provide the parts outside the CDR3, is DGGITQSPKYLFRKEGQNVTLSCEQNLNHDAMYWYRQDPGQGLRLIYYSQIVNDFQKGDIAEGYSVSREKKESFPLTVTSAQKNPTAFYLCASESHEQFFGPGTRLTVL.

The J gene is TRBJ1-1, the V gene TRBV20-1; possibly TRBD1 for D (5 bases). The CDR3 loop spans 11 amino acids. CDR1 is DFQATT and CDR2 is SNEGSKA in the germline V gene (reference sequence). The CDR3 loop reads CRGHRNTEAFF. The CDR3 nucleotides are TGCAGAGGACACCGGAACACTGAAGCTTTCTTT.

The chain couples TRBV5-6 to TRBJ2-3; possibly TRBD2 for D (6 bases). The V end was cut by 4 bases, the J end by 1 base, with 19 bases between. The CDR3 is made up of 17 amino acids. The V gene's germline CDR1 is SGHDT and CDR2 YYEEEE. The CDR3 DNA reads as TGTGCCAGCAGCCCCCTTCTTAGCGGAATTGGCACAGATACGCAGTATTTT. Its translation: CASSPLLSGIGTDTQYF.

The chain has TRBV19 and TRBJ1-3, with D possibly matching TRBD1 (5 bases). This CDR3 spans 14 amino acids. Looked up from germline, CDR1 is LNHDA and CDR2 is SQIVND (reference sequence). V lost 7 bases and J lost 2, with 12 bases in between. The CDR3 DNA sequence: TGTGCCAGTACCGATGGGGGGACTGGAAACACCATATATTTT. Protein sequence: CASTDGGTGNTIYF.

The chain carries TRBV2 and TRBJ2-3; TRBD1 is a possible D gene (5 bases). The germline V gene has CDR1 SNHLY and CDR2 FYNNEI. Trimming removed 8 bases at V and 0 bases at J, with 15 bases between. This CDR3 is 15 amino acids long. The CDR3 DNA is TGTGCCAGCTGTTATGGGGCGAAGAGCACAGATACGCAGTATTTT. It codes for CASCYGAKSTDTQYF.

The chain couples TRBV29-1 to TRBJ2-1; the D is unclear. CDR3 length: 12 amino acids. Trimming left V 3 bases short and J 3 bases short, with 6 bases between. Germline values: CDR1 SQVTM, CDR2 ANQGSEA. CDR3: CSVESNYNEQFF. Written as DNA, the CDR3 is TGCAGCGTTGAGTCCAACTACAATGAGCAGTTCTTC.